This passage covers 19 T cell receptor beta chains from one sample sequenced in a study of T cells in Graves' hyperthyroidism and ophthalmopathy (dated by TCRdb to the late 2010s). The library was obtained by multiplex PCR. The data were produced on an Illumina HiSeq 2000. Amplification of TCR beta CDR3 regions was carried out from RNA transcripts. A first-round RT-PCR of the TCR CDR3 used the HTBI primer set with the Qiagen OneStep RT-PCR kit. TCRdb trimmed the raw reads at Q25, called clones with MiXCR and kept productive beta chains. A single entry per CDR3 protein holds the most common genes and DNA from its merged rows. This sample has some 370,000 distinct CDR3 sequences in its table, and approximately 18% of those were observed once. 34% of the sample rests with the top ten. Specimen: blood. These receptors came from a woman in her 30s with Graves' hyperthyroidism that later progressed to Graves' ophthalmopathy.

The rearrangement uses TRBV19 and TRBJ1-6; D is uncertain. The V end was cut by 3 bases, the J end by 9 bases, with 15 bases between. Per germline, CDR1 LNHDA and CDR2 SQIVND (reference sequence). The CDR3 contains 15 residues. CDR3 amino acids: CASSIEYQDTSPLHF. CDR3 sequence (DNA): TGTGCCAGTAGTATCGAATATCAAGACACTTCACCCCTCCACTTT.

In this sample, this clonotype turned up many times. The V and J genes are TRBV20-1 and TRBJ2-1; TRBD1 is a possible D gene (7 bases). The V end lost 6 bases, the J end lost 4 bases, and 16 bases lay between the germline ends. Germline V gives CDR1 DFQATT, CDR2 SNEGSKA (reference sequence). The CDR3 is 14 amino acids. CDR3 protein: CSAKRGTAYNEQFF. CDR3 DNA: TGCAGTGCGAAACGCGGGACAGCATACAATGAGCAGTTCTTC.

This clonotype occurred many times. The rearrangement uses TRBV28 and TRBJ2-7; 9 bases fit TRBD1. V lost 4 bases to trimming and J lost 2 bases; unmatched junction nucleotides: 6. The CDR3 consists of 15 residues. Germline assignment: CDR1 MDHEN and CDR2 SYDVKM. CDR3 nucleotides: TGTGCCAGCAGTTCCCGGACAGGGGCGGCCTACGAGCAGTACTTC. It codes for CASSSRTGAAYEQYF.

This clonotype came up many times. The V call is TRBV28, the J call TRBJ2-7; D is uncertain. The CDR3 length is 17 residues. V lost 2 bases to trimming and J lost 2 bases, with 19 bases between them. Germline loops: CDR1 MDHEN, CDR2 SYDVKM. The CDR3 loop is CASSLRRSETPPYEQYF. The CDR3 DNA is TGTGCCAGCAGTTTAAGGCGATCCGAGACACCTCCCTACGAGCAGTACTTC.

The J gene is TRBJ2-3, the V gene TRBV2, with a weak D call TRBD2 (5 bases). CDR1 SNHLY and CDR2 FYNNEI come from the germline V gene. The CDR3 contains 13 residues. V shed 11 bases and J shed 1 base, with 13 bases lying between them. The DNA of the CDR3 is TGTGCCTGGGGTGGTAGCGGCACAGATACGCAGTATTTT. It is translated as CAWGGSGTDTQYF.

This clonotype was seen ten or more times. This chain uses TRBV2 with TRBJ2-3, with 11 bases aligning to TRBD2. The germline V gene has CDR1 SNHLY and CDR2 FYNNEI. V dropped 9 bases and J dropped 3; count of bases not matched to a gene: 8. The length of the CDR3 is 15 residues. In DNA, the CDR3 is TGTGCCAGATTAACCGGGACTAGCGGAACAGATACGCAGTATTTT. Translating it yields CARLTGTSGTDTQYF.

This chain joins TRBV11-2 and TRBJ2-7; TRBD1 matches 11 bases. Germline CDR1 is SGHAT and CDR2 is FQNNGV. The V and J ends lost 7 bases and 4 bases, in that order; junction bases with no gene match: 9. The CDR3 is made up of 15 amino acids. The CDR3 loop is CASTDVGQGAYEQYF. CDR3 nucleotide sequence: TGTGCCAGCACCGACGTAGGACAGGGGGCGTACGAGCAGTACTTC.

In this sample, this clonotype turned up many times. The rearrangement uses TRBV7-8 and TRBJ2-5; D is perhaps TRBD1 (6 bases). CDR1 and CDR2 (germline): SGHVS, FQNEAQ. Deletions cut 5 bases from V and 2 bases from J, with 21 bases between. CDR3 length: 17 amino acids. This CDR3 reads CASSQPTGGRGQETQYF. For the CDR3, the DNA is TGTGCCAGCAGCCAGCCGACAGGCGGCCGAGGGCAAGAGACCCAGTACTTC.

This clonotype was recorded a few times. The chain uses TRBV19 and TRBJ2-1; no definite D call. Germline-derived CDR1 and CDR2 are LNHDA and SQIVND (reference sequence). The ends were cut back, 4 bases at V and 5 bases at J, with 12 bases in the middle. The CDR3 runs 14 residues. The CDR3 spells CASSTHLSNNEQFF. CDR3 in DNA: TGTGCCAGTAGTACGCATCTCTCGAACAATGAGCAGTTCTTC.

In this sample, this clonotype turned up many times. CDR3 nucleotides: TGTGCCAGCAGTTCCAGGACAGGTTTCTATGGCTACACCTTC. Translation: CASSSRTGFYGYTF. The chain combines TRBV28 with TRBJ1-2; TRBD1 matches 7 bases. Germline loops: CDR1 MDHEN, CDR2 SYDVKM. V trimming: 4 bases; J trimming: 4 bases; junction bases outside the gene matches: 6. The CDR3 is made up of 14 amino acids.

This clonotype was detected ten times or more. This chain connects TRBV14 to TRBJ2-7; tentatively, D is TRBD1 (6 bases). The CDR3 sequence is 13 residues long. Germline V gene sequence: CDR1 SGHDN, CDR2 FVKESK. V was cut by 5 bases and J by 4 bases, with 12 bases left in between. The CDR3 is CASSGETGYEQYF. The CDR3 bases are TGTGCCAGCAGCGGCGAAACAGGGTACGAGCAGTACTTC.

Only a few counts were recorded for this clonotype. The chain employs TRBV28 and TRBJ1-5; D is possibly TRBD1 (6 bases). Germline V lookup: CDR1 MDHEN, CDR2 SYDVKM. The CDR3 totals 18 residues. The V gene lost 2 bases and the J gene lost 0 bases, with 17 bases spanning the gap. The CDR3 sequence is CASSLIRFGQYSNQPQHF. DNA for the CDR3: TGTGCCAGCAGTTTAATTAGGTTCGGACAGTATAGCAATCAGCCCCAGCATTTT.

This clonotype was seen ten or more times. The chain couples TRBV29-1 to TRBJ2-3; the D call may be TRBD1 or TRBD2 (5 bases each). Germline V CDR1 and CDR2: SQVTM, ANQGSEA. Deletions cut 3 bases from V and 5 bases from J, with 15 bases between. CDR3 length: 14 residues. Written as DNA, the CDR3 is TGCAGCGTTGAGTGGGCAGGGAGAGGAGATACGCAGTATTTT. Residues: CSVEWAGRGDTQYF.

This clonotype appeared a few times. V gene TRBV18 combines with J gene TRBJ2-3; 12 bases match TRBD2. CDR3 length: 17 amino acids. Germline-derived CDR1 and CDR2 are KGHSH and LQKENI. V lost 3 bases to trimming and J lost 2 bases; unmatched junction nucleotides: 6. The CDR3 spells CASSPPTSGGHTDTQYF. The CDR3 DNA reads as TGTGCCAGCTCACCTCCGACTAGCGGGGGCCACACAGATACGCAGTATTTT.

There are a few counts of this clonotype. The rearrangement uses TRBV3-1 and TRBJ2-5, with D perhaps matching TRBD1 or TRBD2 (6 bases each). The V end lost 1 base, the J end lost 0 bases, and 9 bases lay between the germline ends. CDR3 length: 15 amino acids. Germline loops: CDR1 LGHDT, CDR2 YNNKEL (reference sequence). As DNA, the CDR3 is TGTGCCAGCAGCCAAGCCGGGGGCTACCAAGAGACCCAGTACTTC. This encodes CASSQAGGYQETQYF.

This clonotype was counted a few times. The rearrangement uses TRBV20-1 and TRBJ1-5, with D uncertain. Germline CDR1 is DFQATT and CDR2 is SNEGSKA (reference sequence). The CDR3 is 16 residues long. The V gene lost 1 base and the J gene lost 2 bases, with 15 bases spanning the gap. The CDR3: CSARAPLGIGNQPQHF. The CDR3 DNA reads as TGCAGTGCTAGAGCCCCCTTAGGTATCGGCAATCAGCCCCAGCATTTT.

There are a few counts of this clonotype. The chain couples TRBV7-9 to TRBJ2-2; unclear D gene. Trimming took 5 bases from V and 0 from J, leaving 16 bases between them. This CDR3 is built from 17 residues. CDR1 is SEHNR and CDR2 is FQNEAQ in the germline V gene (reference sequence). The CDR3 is CASSPDHGYPNTGELFF. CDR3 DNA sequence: TGTGCCAGCAGCCCCGACCACGGCTATCCGAACACCGGGGAGCTGTTTTTT.

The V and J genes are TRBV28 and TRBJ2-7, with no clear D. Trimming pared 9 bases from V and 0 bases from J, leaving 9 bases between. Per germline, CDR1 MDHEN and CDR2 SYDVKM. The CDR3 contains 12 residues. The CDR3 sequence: CASLDPSYEQYF. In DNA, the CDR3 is TGTGCCAGTCTGGATCCCTCCTACGAGCAGTACTTC.

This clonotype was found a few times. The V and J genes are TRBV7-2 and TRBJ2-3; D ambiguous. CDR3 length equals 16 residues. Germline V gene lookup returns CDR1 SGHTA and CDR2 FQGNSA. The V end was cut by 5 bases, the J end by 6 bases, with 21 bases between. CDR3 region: CASSKVSGQWLDTQYF. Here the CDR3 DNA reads TGTGCCAGCAGCAAGGTCTCTGGCCAGTGGCTGGATACGCAGTATTTT. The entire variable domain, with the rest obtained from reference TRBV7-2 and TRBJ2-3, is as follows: GAGVSQSPSNKVTEKGKDVELRCDPISGHTALYWYRQSLGQGLEFLIYFQGNSAPDKSGLPSDRFSAERTGGSVSTLTIQRTQQEDSAVYLCASSKVSGQWLDTQYFGPGTRLTVL.